These 21 T cell receptor beta chains originate from one sample sequenced in a study of cytomegalovirus exposure and HLA in healthy donors. Both 60 Vbeta primers and 13 Jbeta primers went into the PCR. The method was immunoSEQ multiplex PCR; TCRdb's version includes in-frame clones alone and lacks a portion of them. Of about 130,000 clones detected, approximately 80% appear once; the ten largest clones hold 2.2%. What was sequenced was PBMCs. The receptors originated from a man aged 30 to 39 in good health and CMV-seronegative.

The rearrangement joins TRBV6-6 to TRBJ2-7; 7 bases are a match to TRBD1. In germline, CDR1 is MNHNY, CDR2 SVGAGI (reference sequence). The CDR3 loop spans 14 amino acids. The V and J ends lost 8 bases and 5 bases, in that order; junction bases with no gene match: 12. The CDR3 here is CASLKGQPENEQYF. DNA for the CDR3: TGTGCCAGCCTAAAGGGACAGCCTGAAAACGAGCAGTACTTC.

The J gene is TRBJ1-2, the V gene TRBV6-5; D uncertain. The CDR3 length is 15 residues. V was pared by 6 bases and J by 4 bases, with 18 bases between. Germline V gene data show CDR1 as MNHEY and CDR2 as SVGAGI. The CDR3: CASRPGPEAPYGYTF. CDR3 sequence (DNA): TGTGCCAGCAGACCCGGCCCGGAGGCCCCCTATGGCTACACCTTC.

The V and J genes are TRBV27 and TRBJ2-2; TRBD1 aligns across 7 bases. Trimming removed 5 bases from V and 3 bases from J; junction bases left unmatched: 3. There are 14 residues in the CDR3. Germline V gene data show CDR1 as MNHEY and CDR2 as SMNVEV (reference sequence). This CDR3 reads CASSLQGHTGELFF. The CDR3 coding sequence is TGTGCCAGCAGTCTACAGGGGCACACCGGGGAGCTGTTTTTT.

This clone was seen only a few times. The same CDR3 is also encoded by other DNA sequences in this sample. V and J are TRBV6-1 and TRBJ1-2; D remains unclear. The CDR3 has 13 amino acids. Germline V gene sequence: CDR1 MNHNS, CDR2 SASEGT. V lost 1 base, J lost 4 bases, and 7 bases lay in between. The DNA for the CDR3 is TGTGCCAGCAGTGAAGGGGCCCGCTATGGCTACACCTTC. It yields the protein CASSEGARYGYTF.

This chain links TRBV5-1 with TRBJ2-3; 8 positions match TRBD2. The CDR3 contains 17 residues. With V trimmed by 0 bases and J by 1 base, 7 bases remained unmatched. From germline, CDR1 is SGHRS and CDR2 YFSETQ. CDR3 DNA sequence: TGCGCCAGCAGCTTGGCCCGGTCGGGGGGGCGCACAGATACGCAGTATTTT. It is translated as CASSLARSGGRTDTQYF.

The CDR3: CASSSHRASGENEQFF. The CDR3 coding sequence is TGTGCCAGCAGTTCGCACCGGGCCAGCGGGGAGAATGAGCAGTTCTTC. The chain recombines TRBV25-1 with TRBJ2-1; 7 bases are a match to TRBD2. From germline, CDR1 is MGHDK and CDR2 SYGVNS. This CDR3 is built from 16 residues. With 5 bases clipped from V and 7 bases from J, the junction kept 14 bases outside the gene matches. Full variable domain (remainder filled in from reference TRBV25-1 and TRBJ2-1): EADIYQTPRYLVIGTGKKITLECSQTMGHDKMYWYQQDPGMELHLIHYSYGVNSTEKGDLSSESTVSRIRTEHFPLTLESARPSHTSQYLCASSSHRASGENEQFFGPGTRLTVL.

The rearrangement uses TRBV28 and TRBJ1-5; weak D call: TRBD1 (5 bases). Germline loops: CDR1 MDHEN, CDR2 SYDVKM. Trimming removed 11 bases at V and 0 bases at J, with 11 bases between. This CDR3 is built from 13 residues. The CDR3 DNA follows: TGTGCCGGGGGAGGATATAGCAATCAGCCCCAGCATTTT. Amino acid sequence: CAGGGYSNQPQHF.

This chain links TRBV5-6 with TRBJ1-1, with D tentatively TRBD1 (5 bases). The CDR3 extends over 13 amino acids. The V gene lost 3 bases and the J gene lost 7 bases, with 13 bases spanning the gap. Germline V gene sequence: CDR1 SGHDT, CDR2 YYEEEE. The DNA of the CDR3 is TGTGCCAGCAGCTCCAAGAACAGGCTTGAAGCTTTCTTT. The encoded protein is CASSSKNRLEAFF.

The chain has TRBV6-5 and TRBJ2-1; D is perhaps TRBD1 (5 bases). The CDR3 runs to 12 residues. The germline gives CDR1 MNHEY, CDR2 SVGAGI. The CDR3 loop reads CATSDTYNEQFF. The CDR3 nucleotides are TGTGCAACGTCGGACACCTACAATGAGCAGTTCTTC.

The chain has TRBV28 and TRBJ2-2; 7 bases fit TRBD2. The V gene's germline CDR1 is MDHEN and CDR2 SYDVKM. J gave up 5 bases and V 3 bases, and 6 bases lay outside the gene matches. The CDR3 is 15 amino acids. CDR3 residues: CASSLGRAITGELFF. Here the CDR3 DNA reads TGTGCCAGCAGTTTGGGGAGGGCCATAACCGGGGAGCTGTTTTTT.

The V call is TRBV28, the J call TRBJ2-6, with D uncertain. Trimming pared 3 bases from V and 2 bases from J, leaving 8 bases between. Germline lookup yields CDR1 MDHEN and CDR2 SYDVKM. CDR3 length equals 15 residues. The DNA for the CDR3 is TGTGCCAGCAGTTTGCTCGGTCCTGGGGCCAACGTCCTGACTTTC. This codes for CASSLLGPGANVLTF. Together with reference TRBV28 and TRBJ2-6, the CDR3 gives the full variable domain: DVKVTQSSRYLVKRTGEKVFLECVQDMDHENMFWYRQDPGLGLRLIYFSYDVKMKEKGDIPEGYSVSREKKERFSLILESASTNQTSMYLCASSLLGPGANVLTFGAGSRLTVL.

This chain connects TRBV4-1 to TRBJ2-6; D is possibly TRBD1 (6 bases). The CDR3 is 17 residues long. The germline V gene has CDR1 MGHRA and CDR2 YSYEKL. V dropped 1 base and J dropped 4 bases, with 14 bases sitting between them. CDR3 in amino acids: CASSQGDQGSGANVLTF. The CDR3 DNA is TGCGCCAGCAGCCAAGGGGACCAGGGGTCCGGGGCCAACGTCCTGACTTTC.

V usage is TRBV27 and J usage is TRBJ2-3; TRBD2 matches 13 bases. The germline CDR1 and CDR2 sequences are MNHEY and SMNVEV (reference sequence). The V and J ends lost 3 bases and 8 bases, in that order; junction bases with no gene match: 8. The CDR3 contains 16 residues. CDR3 sequence: CASSFLTSGRAGTQYF. The CDR3 bases are TGTGCCAGCAGTTTCCTCACTAGCGGGAGGGCCGGTACGCAGTATTTT.

This chain connects TRBV11-2 to TRBJ2-7; 7 bases are shared with TRBD1. Germline trimming cut 5 bases from V and 5 bases from J; bases unmatched to any gene: 9. The CDR3 has 14 amino acids. Germline assignment: CDR1 SGHAT and CDR2 FQNNGV. CDR3 nucleotides: TGTGCCAGCAGCGAGGGACAGATGATCCACGAGCAGTACTTC. Its translation is CASSEGQMIHEQYF.

The V gene is TRBV5-1, the J gene TRBJ1-1; D remains unclear. CDR1 and CDR2 (germline): SGHRS, YFSETQ. V was pared by 4 bases and J by 0 bases, with 7 bases between. The CDR3 length is 13 residues. CDR3 sequence: CASSPTLNTEAFF. The CDR3 DNA is TGCGCCAGCAGCCCAACTTTGAACACTGAAGCTTTCTTT.

This clone came up once. This chain uses TRBV23-1 with TRBJ2-7; a weak D match, TRBD2 (5 bases). TRBV23-1 carries the ORF label, with uncertain function. The CDR3 covers 16 residues. V was pared by 2 bases and J by 2 bases, with 16 bases between. CDR3 residues: CASSQKSRGGPYEQYF. The CDR3, as DNA: TGCGCCAGCAGTCAAAAATCCCGGGGTGGTCCCTACGAGCAGTACTTC.

This clone was detected a few times. The chain carries TRBV7-2 and TRBJ2-7; 8 bases fit TRBD2. CDR1 and CDR2 from the germline V gene are SGHTA and FQGNSA. The CDR3 length is 15 residues. Trimming cost V 1 base and J 3 bases; bases outside gene matches: 5. CDR3 region: CASSLVSSGYYEQYF. The CDR3, as DNA: TGTGCCAGCAGCTTAGTCTCTAGCGGGTACTACGAGCAGTACTTC. The whole variable domain, filled in from reference TRBV7-2 and TRBJ2-7, reads GAGVSQSPSNKVTEKGKDVELRCDPISGHTALYWYRQSLGQGLEFLIYFQGNSAPDKSGLPSDRFSAERTGGSVSTLTIQRTQQEDSAVYLCASSLVSSGYYEQYFGPGTRLTVT.

V and J are TRBV5-4 and TRBJ2-3; D is possibly TRBD2 (5 bases). The CDR3 length is 15 residues. Germline V CDR1 and CDR2: SGHNT, YYREEE (reference sequence). V dropped 2 bases and J dropped 2 bases, with 12 bases sitting between them. In DNA form, the CDR3 reads TGTGCCAGCAGCTTCCGCCTAGCAACCACAGATACGCAGTATTTT. It specifies CASSFRLATTDTQYF.

This clone was detected a few times. V gene TRBV6-5 combines with J gene TRBJ2-1; 9 bases match TRBD2. The ends lost 6 bases at V and 1 base at J; junction bases unmatched: 4. The CDR3 runs 15 residues. CDR1 is MNHEY and CDR2 is SVGAGI in the germline V gene. The CDR3: CASRETSGSYNEQFF. CDR3 bases: TGTGCCAGCAGGGAGACTAGCGGTTCCTACAATGAGCAGTTCTTC.

CDR3 nucleotides: TGTGCCATCAGTGATTTGACTAGCGGGAGTGACAATGAGCAGTTCTTC. It is translated as CAISDLTSGSDNEQFF. The chain couples TRBV10-3 to TRBJ2-1, with TRBD2 identical over 12 bases. The V gene's germline CDR1 is ENHRY and CDR2 SYGVKD. The CDR3 extends over 16 amino acids. V lost 3 bases to trimming and J lost 5 bases; unmatched junction nucleotides: 5.

The rearrangement joins TRBV30 to TRBJ2-3; 10 bases line up with TRBD2. There are 14 residues in the CDR3. Germline V gene lookup returns CDR1 GTSNPN and CDR2 SVGIG (reference sequence). Trimming at V came to 5 bases and at J to 4 bases, leaving 6 bases not matched to a gene. In nucleotides, the CDR3 is TGTGCCTGGGTTATAGCGGGAGGCGCAGATACGCAGTATTTT. Translated, it gives CAWVIAGGADTQYF.